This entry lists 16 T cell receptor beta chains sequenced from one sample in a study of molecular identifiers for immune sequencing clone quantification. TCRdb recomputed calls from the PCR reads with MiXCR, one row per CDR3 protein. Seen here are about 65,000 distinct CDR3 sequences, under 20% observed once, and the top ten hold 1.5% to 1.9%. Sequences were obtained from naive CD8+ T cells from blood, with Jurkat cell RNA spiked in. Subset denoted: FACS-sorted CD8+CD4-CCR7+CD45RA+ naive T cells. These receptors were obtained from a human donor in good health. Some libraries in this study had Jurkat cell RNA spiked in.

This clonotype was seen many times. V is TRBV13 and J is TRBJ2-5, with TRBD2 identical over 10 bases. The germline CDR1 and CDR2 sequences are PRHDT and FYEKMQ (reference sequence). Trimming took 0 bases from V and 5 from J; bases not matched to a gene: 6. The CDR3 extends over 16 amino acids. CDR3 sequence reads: CASSLGPSGSRETQYF. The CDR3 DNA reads TGTGCCAGCAGCTTAGGTCCTAGCGGGAGTAGGGAGACCCAGTACTTC. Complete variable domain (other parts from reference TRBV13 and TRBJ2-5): AAGVIQSPRHLIKEKRETATLKCYPIPRHDTVYWYQQGPGQDPQFLISFYEKMQSDKGSIPDRFSAQQFSDYHSELNMSSLELGDSALYFCASSLGPSGSRETQYFGPGTRLLVL.

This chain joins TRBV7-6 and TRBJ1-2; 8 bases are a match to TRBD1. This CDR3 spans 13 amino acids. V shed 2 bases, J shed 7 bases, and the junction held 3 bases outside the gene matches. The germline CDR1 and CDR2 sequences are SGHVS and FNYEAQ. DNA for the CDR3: TGTGCCAGCAGCTTACCAGGGGGCGGTGGCTACACCTTC. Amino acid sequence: CASSLPGGGGYTF.

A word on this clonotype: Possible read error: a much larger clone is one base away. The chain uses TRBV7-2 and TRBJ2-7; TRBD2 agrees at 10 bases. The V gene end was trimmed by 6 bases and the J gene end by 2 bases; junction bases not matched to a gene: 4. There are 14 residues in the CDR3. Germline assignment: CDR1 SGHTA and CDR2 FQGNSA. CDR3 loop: CASRPGLAPYEQYF. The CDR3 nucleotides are TGTGCCAGCAGGCCGGGACTAGCGCCCTACGAGCAGTACTTC.

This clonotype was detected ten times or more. CDR3 protein: CASSISIRTEAFF. CDR3 DNA sequence: TGTGCCAGTAGTATCTCAATTCGGACTGAAGCTTTCTTT. V usage is TRBV19 and J usage is TRBJ1-1; no clear D gene. The V gene lost 3 bases and the J gene lost 5 bases, with 10 bases spanning the gap. The length of the CDR3 is 13 residues. The germline CDR1 and CDR2 sequences are LNHDA and SQIVND (reference sequence).

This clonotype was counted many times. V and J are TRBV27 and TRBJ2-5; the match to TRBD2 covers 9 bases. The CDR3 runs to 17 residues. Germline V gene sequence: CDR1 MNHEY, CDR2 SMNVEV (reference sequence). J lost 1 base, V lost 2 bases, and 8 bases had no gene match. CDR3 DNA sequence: TGTGCCAGCAGTTTAAACCCGACTAGCGGTATCCAAGAGACCCAGTACTTC. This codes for CASSLNPTSGIQETQYF.

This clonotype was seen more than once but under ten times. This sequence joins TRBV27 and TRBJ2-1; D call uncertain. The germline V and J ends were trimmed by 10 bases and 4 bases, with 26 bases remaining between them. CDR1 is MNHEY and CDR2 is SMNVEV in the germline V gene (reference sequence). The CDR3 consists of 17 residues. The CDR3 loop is CATATWAARGTYNEQFF. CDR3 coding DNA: TGTGCCACCGCGACTTGGGCGGCGCGAGGAACTTACAATGAGCAGTTCTTC.

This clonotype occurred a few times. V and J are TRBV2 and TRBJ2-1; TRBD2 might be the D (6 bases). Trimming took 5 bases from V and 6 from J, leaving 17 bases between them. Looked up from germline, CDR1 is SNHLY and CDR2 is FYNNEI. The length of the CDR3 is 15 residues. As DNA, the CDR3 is TGTGCCAGCAGTCCTTGGACTACGCACGTCAATGAGCAGTTCTTC. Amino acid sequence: CASSPWTTHVNEQFF.

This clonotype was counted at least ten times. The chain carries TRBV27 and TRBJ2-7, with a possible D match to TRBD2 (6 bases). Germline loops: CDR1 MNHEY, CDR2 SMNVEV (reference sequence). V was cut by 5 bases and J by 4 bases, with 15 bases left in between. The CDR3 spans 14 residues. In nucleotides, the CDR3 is TGTGCCAGCAGTCTCGCCGGGAGCGTATACGAGCAGTACTTC. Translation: CASSLAGSVYEQYF.

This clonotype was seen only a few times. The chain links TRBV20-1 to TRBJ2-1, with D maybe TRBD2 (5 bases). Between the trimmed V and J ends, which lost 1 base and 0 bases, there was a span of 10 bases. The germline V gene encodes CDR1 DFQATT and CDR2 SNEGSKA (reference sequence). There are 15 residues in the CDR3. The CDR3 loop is CSARASSSSYNEQFF. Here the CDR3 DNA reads TGCAGTGCTAGAGCTAGCTCAAGCTCCTACAATGAGCAGTTCTTC.

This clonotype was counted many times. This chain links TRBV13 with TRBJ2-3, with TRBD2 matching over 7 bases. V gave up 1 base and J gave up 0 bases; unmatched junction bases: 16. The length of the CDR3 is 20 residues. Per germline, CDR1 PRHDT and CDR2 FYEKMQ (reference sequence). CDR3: CASSLVPHQRDGSSTDTQYF. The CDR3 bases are TGTGCCAGCAGCTTAGTCCCCCATCAGCGGGACGGGTCTAGCACAGATACGCAGTATTTT.

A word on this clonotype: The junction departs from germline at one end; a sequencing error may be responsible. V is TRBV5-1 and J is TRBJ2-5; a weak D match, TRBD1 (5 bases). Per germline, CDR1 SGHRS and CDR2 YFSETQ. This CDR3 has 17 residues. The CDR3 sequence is CASSLVGFGASDETQYF. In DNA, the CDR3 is TGCGCCAGCAGCTTGGTCGGTTTTGGGGCAAGCGATGAGACTCAGTACTTC.

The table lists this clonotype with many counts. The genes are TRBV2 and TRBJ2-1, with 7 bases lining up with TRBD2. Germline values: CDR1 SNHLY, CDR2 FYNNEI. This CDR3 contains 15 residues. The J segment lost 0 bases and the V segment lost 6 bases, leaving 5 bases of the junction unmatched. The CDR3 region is CASRTSASSYNEQFF. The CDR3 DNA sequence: TGTGCCAGCAGAACTAGCGCCAGCTCCTACAATGAGCAGTTCTTC.

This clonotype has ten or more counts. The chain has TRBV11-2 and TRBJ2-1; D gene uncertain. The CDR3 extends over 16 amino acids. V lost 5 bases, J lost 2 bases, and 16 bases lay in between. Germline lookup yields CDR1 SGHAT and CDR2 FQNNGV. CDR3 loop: CASSPEPLWAYNEQFF. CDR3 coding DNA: TGTGCCAGCAGCCCAGAACCCCTCTGGGCCTACAATGAGCAGTTCTTC.

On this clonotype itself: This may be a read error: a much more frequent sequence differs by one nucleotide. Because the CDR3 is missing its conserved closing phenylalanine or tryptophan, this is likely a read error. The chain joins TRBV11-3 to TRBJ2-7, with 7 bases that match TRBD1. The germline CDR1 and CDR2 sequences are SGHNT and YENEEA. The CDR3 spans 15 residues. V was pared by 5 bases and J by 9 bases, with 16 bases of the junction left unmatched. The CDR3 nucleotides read TGTGCCAGCAGCCCGCGACAGGGCCCCACCTCCGGGCAGTACCTC. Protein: CASSPRQGPTSGQYL.

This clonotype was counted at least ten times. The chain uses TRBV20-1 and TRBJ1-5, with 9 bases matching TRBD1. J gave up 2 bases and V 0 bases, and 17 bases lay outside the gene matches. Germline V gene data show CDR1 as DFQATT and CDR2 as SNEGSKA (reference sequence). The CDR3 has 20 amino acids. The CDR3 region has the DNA TGCAGTGCTAGAGACAGGGCCCCGGGGACAGGGACCTGGGGCAATCAGCCCCAGCATTTT. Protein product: CSARDRAPGTGTWGNQPQHF.

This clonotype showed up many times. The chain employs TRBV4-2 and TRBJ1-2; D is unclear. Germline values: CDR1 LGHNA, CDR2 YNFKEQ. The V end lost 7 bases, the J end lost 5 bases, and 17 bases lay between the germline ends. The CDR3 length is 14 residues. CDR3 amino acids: CASNPVGTAYGYTF. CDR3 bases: TGTGCCAGCAACCCCGTAGGCACCGCTTATGGCTACACCTTC.